Below are 24 T cell receptor beta chains sequenced from a single sample in a study of control samples from healthy donors and cancer patients. Method: immunoSEQ multiplex PCR; TCRdb's copy keeps in-frame clones and lacks some. The data show around 82,000 clones, with over 75% seen just once and 20% to 25% held by the top ten. Specimen: blood. The receptors derive from a man aged 45-65 years in good health.

The chain uses TRBV5-1 and TRBJ1-6, with D uncertain. CDR1 SGHRS and CDR2 YFSETQ come from the germline V gene. V was cut by 0 bases and J by 7 bases, with 11 bases left in between. The CDR3 length is 15 residues. The CDR3: CASSLAATANSPLHF. CDR3 DNA: TGCGCCAGCAGCTTGGCCGCGACGGCGAATTCACCCCTCCACTTT.

The chain combines TRBV3-1 (or the pseudogene TRBV3-2) with TRBJ2-3, with TRBD2 matching 8 bases. CDR1 and CDR2 from the germline V gene are LGHDT and YNNKEL (reference sequence). The CDR3 sequence is 18 residues long. V dropped 2 bases and J dropped 5; count of bases not matched to a gene: 15. Here the CDR3 DNA reads TGTGCCAGCAGCCAAAATGTCGGGGGGGGTACCGAAGGAGATACGCAGTATTTT. Encoded protein: CASSQNVGGGTEGDTQYF.

The chain employs TRBV5-6 and TRBJ2-7; TRBD1 matches 10 bases. Germline V gene data show CDR1 as SGHDT and CDR2 as YYEEEE. The CDR3 spans 17 residues. With 1 base clipped from V and 6 bases from J, the junction kept 13 bases outside the gene matches. The CDR3 region is CASSLWGPGTGAAEQYF. In DNA form, the CDR3 reads TGTGCCAGCAGCTTGTGGGGCCCAGGGACAGGGGCTGCCGAGCAGTACTTC.

The rearrangement joins TRBV14 to TRBJ2-7; a possible D gene is TRBD1 (6 bases). The germline V gene has CDR1 SGHDN and CDR2 FVKESK. The CDR3 totals 15 residues. The ends were cut back, 4 bases at V and 3 bases at J, with 16 bases in the middle. The CDR3 loop is CASSPMISGVYEQYF. CDR3 sequence (DNA): TGTGCCAGCAGCCCCATGATTTCAGGGGTCTACGAGCAGTACTTC.

This clone appeared once. The rearrangement links TRBV28 to TRBJ1-4; no reliable D call. This CDR3 has 14 amino acids. Germline V lookup: CDR1 MDHEN, CDR2 SYDVKM. Trimming left V 6 bases short and J 4 bases short, with 12 bases between. CDR3 coding DNA: TGTGCCAGCAGCACCCGGGCCCTTAATGAAAAACTGTTTTTT. It yields the protein CASSTRALNEKLFF.

CDR3 DNA: TGTGCCAGCAGCCAAGAAACCGGACTCCAACAAGAGACCCAGTACTTC. Translated, it gives CASSQETGLQQETQYF. The chain couples TRBV4-2 to TRBJ2-5, with D possibly being TRBD2 (5 bases). Per germline, CDR1 LGHNA and CDR2 YNFKEQ. The CDR3 extends over 16 amino acids. With 0 bases removed from V and 2 bases from J, the gap between germline ends came to 13 bases.

V is TRBV20-1 and J is TRBJ1-1; tentatively, D is TRBD1 (6 bases). The CDR3 runs to 16 residues. Trimming took 6 bases from V and 1 from J, leaving 21 bases between them. Germline CDR1 reads DFQATT; CDR2 reads SNEGSKA (reference sequence). The CDR3 reads CSASGGAGASNTEAFF. The CDR3, as DNA: TGCAGTGCGAGTGGGGGGGCAGGGGCCTCGAACACTGAAGCTTTCTTT.

This clone was seen a few times. This chain connects TRBV2 to TRBJ2-1; the match to TRBD2 covers 13 bases. Germline lookup yields CDR1 SNHLY and CDR2 FYNNEI. The CDR3 is made up of 15 amino acids. With V trimmed by 3 bases and J by 7 bases, 3 bases remained unmatched. As DNA, the CDR3 is TGTGCCAGCAGTGACGGACTAGCGGGAGAGAATGAGCAGTTCTTC. Its translation is CASSDGLAGENEQFF.

CDR3 in amino acids: CASSPGSQETQYF. In nucleotides, the CDR3 is TGTGCCAGCTCACCAGGATCCCAAGAGACCCAGTACTTC. This chain uses TRBV18 with TRBJ2-5; no firm D call. This CDR3 comprises 13 residues. Per germline, CDR1 KGHSH and CDR2 LQKENI. Between the trimmed V and J ends, which lost 2 bases and 1 base, there was a span of 5 bases. Supplemented by reference TRBV18 and TRBJ2-5, the full variable domain reads NAGVMQNPRHLVRRRGQEARLRCSPMKGHSHVYWYRQLPEEGLKFMVYLQKENIIDESGMPKERFSAEFPKEGPSILRIQQVVRGDSAAYFCASSPGSQETQYFGPGTRLLVL.

The chain links TRBV27 to TRBJ1-5; D gene uncertain. The CDR3 consists of 15 residues. The germline V gene encodes CDR1 MNHEY and CDR2 SMNVEV (reference sequence). The ends were cut back, 3 bases at V and 0 bases at J, with 9 bases in the middle. The CDR3 nucleotides are TGTGCCAGCAGTTTCCGGCCAAATAGCAATCAGCCCCAGCATTTT. Its translation is CASSFRPNSNQPQHF.

The rearrangement links TRBV19 to TRBJ1-1; D might be TRBD1 (6 bases). V lost 6 bases and J lost 1, with 18 bases in between. The V gene's germline CDR1 is LNHDA and CDR2 SQIVND (reference sequence). CDR3 length: 16 residues. Here the CDR3 DNA reads TGTGCCAGTAGACCGAGGGAAGCAGGGGCGAACACTGAAGCTTTCTTT. Its translation is CASRPREAGANTEAFF.

The CDR3 DNA follows: TGTGCCAGCAGTGAAAGGTCCAACACTGAAGCTTTCTTT. Encoded protein: CASSERSNTEAFF. The chain uses TRBV6-4 and TRBJ1-1; no definite D call. The CDR3 is 13 residues long. The V gene lost 3 bases and the J gene lost 2 bases, with 7 bases spanning the gap. CDR1 and CDR2 (germline): MRHNA, SNTAGT.

V is TRBV3-1 (or the pseudogene TRBV3-2) and J is TRBJ1-4; D is unresolved. The V end lost 4 bases, the J end lost 8 bases, and 11 bases lay between the germline ends. Per germline, CDR1 LGHDT and CDR2 YNNKEL (reference sequence). The CDR3 sequence is 13 residues long. CDR3 DNA sequence: TGTGCCAGCAGCCGGAATGGCGGAGAAAAACTGTTTTTT. This translates into CASSRNGGEKLFF.

This clone was recorded once. V gene TRBV18 combines with J gene TRBJ2-5, with D perhaps matching TRBD2 (6 bases). The CDR3 sequence is 14 residues long. The germline CDR1 and CDR2 sequences are KGHSH and LQKENI. V lost 2 bases, J lost 2 bases, and 9 bases lay in between. DNA for the CDR3: TGTGCCAGCTCACCAGCTAGCGTACAAGAGACCCAGTACTTC. Protein product: CASSPASVQETQYF.

This chain connects TRBV19 to TRBJ1-6; the D gene is possibly TRBD1 (5 bases). V was pared by 8 bases and J by 4 bases, with 15 bases between. Looked up from germline, CDR1 is LNHDA and CDR2 is SQIVND (reference sequence). The CDR3 sequence is 15 residues long. The CDR3 nucleotides read TGTGCCAGTCAAGACGACAGAAAATATAATTCACCCCTCCACTTT. It specifies CASQDDRKYNSPLHF.

This clone was observed a few times. The chain has TRBV11-3 and TRBJ2-5; possibly TRBD1 for D (6 bases). The V gene's germline CDR1 is SGHNT and CDR2 YENEEA. The CDR3 loop spans 13 amino acids. V was trimmed by 5 bases and J by 5 bases, leaving 12 bases between them. The CDR3 coding sequence is TGTGCCAGCAGCGCACAGGGATGGGAGACCCAGTACTTC. Its translation is CASSAQGWETQYF. Filled out from reference TRBV11-3 and TRBJ2-5, the complete variable domain reads EAGVVQSPRYKIIEKKQPVAFWCNPISGHNTLYWYLQNLGQGPELLIRYENEEAVDDSQLPKDRFSAERLKGVDSTLKIQPAELGDSAVYLCASSAQGWETQYFGPGTRLLVL.

This chain connects TRBV4-3 to TRBJ1-1; the D is unclear. This CDR3 has 16 residues. V shed 3 bases and J shed 4 bases, with 18 bases lying between them. Looked up from germline, CDR1 is LGHNA and CDR2 is YSLEER. CDR3 bases: TGCGCCAGCAGCCACGGGCGGGTGGGTTGGATCACTGAAGCTTTCTTT. Protein: CASSHGRVGWITEAFF.

V gene TRBV19 combines with J gene TRBJ2-1; 9 bases are shared with TRBD2. The CDR3 is made up of 16 amino acids. The V and J ends lost 4 bases and 2 bases, in that order; junction bases with no gene match: 6. Per germline, CDR1 LNHDA and CDR2 SQIVND (reference sequence). The CDR3 DNA follows: TGTGCCAGTAGTACCGTAGCGGGAGAGACCTACAATGAGCAGTTCTTC. Amino acid sequence: CASSTVAGETYNEQFF.

This clone was observed a single time. The chain carries TRBV9 and TRBJ1-2; 10 bases align to TRBD1. Germline CDR1 and CDR2: SGDLS and YYNGEE. V shed 3 bases and J 12 bases; nucleotides not matched to a gene: 8. The CDR3 is made up of 13 amino acids. CDR3 protein: CASSADGTGVNTF. The CDR3 region has the DNA TGTGCCAGCAGCGCCGACGGGACAGGGGTCAACACCTTC. Full variable domain (missing parts from reference TRBV9 and TRBJ1-2): DSGVTQTPKHLITATGQRVTLRCSPRSGDLSVYWYQQSLDQGLQFLIQYYNGEERAKGNILERFSAQQFPDLHSELNLSSLELGDSALYFCASSADGTGVNTFGSGTRLTVV.

The CDR3 sequence: CASSLEGGSYNEQFF. CDR3 DNA sequence: TGCGCCAGCAGCTTGGAGGGGGGCTCCTACAATGAGCAGTTCTTC. The chain links TRBV5-1 to TRBJ2-1; D may match TRBD1 or TRBD2 (6 bases each). The V end lost 0 bases, the J end lost 0 bases, and 7 bases lay between the germline ends. Germline loops: CDR1 SGHRS, CDR2 YFSETQ. The CDR3 sequence is 15 residues long.

This chain uses TRBV9 with TRBJ1-6; 9 bases are shared with TRBD1. V lost 2 bases, J lost 7 bases, and 7 bases stayed unmatched. In germline, CDR1 is SGDLS, CDR2 YYNGEE. The CDR3 runs to 16 residues. CDR3 DNA sequence: TGTGCCAGCAGCGTCGAGGGACAGGGTTTAAATTCACCCCTCCACTTT. Encoded protein: CASSVEGQGLNSPLHF.

The chain links TRBV6-6 to TRBJ2-7; the D is unclear. This CDR3 spans 12 amino acids. CDR1 and CDR2 from the germline V gene are MNHNY and SVGAGI (reference sequence). V was cut by 3 bases and J by 4 bases, with 7 bases left in between. This chain's CDR3 is CASSYKGYEQYV. CDR3 nucleotides: TGTGCCAGCAGTTATAAGGGTTACGAGCAGTACGTC.

The chain combines TRBV5-8 with TRBJ2-5; 11 bases agree with TRBD1. Looked up from germline, CDR1 is SGHTS and CDR2 is YDEGEE. J lost 6 bases, V lost 2 bases, and 6 bases had no gene match. The CDR3 covers 15 residues. The CDR3 DNA follows: TGTGCCAGCAGCTTACCGGGACAGGGGGTAAAGACCCAGTACTTC. Amino acid sequence: CASSLPGQGVKTQYF.

The chain is built from TRBV30 and TRBJ1-6; 9 positions agree with TRBD1. The J segment lost 7 bases and the V segment lost 5 bases, leaving 6 bases of the junction unmatched. This CDR3 spans 14 amino acids. Germline CDR1 and CDR2: GTSNPN and SVGIG (reference sequence). The CDR3 DNA is TGTGCCTGGGAGGGACAGGGCCCCAATTCACCCCTCCACTTT. Residues: CAWEGQGPNSPLHF.